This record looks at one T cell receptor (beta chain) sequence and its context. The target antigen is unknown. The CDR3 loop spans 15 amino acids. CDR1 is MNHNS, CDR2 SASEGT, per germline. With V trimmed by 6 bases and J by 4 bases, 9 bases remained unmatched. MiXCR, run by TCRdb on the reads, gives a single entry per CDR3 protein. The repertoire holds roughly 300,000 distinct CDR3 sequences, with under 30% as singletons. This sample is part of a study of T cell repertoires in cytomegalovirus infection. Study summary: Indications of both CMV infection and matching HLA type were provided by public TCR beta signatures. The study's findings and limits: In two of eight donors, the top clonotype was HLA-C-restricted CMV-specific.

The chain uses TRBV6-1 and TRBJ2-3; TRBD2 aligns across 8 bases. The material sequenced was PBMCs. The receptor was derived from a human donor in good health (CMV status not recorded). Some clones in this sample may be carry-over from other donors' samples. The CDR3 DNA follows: TGTGCCAGCAGATCGAGCGGGAGCTGGGCAGATACGCAGTATTTT. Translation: CASRSSGSWADTQYF.